These T cell receptor beta chains were read from a single sample in a study of technical replicates of blood from a few donors. Sequenced by immunoSEQ multiplex PCR; TCRdb stores in-frame clones only, minus some. The sample holds about 100,000 clones, almost 96% seen once. Sequenced: T cells isolated from PBMCs. The receptor set was obtained from a human donor in good health. Each CDR3 is given with its conserved first and last residue. The order of the fields is clone size, D gene, J gene, V gene, CDR3 protein, CDR3 DNA. The D gene is left open where the match is weak. A clone size is listed for some rows: how often the clone was seen (once, few, many), or a class if it is expanded.

.,TRBD2,TRBJ2-1,TRBV27,CASSLGAGAVFEQFF,TGTGCCAGCAGTTTAGGAGCGGGGGCTGTGTTTGAGCAGTTCTTC
.,TRBD1,TRBJ1-2,TRBV29-1,CSVEAGTGAGGYTF,TGCAGCGTTGAGGCCGGGACAGGTGCCGGGGGCTACACCTTC
.,.,TRBJ2-1,TRBV6-6,CASSSRGVGFYNEQFF,TGTGCCAGCAGTTCTCGGGGTGTGGGTTTCTACAATGAGCAGTTCTTC
once,TRBD2,TRBJ2-7,TRBV28,CASSRGLAGGFSYEQYF,TGTGCCAGCAGTCGGGGACTAGCGGGAGGATTCTCCTACGAGCAGTACTTC
.,TRBD2,TRBJ2-1,TRBV27,CASSFNGGWGEQFF,TGTGCCAGCAGTTTTAACGGGGGGTGGGGTGAGCAGTTCTTC
.,.,TRBJ2-1,TRBV5-1,CASSPLAGRHNEQFF,TGCGCCAGCAGCCCCCTGGCGGGGAGGCACAATGAGCAGTTCTTC
.,TRBD2,TRBJ2-7,TRBV5-1,CASSRRTSGTGEQYF,TGCGCCAGCAGCCGTCGGACTAGCGGGACGGGAGAGCAGTACTTC
.,.,TRBJ2-7,TRBV6-5,CASSYLGRGQSEQYF,TGTGCCAGCAGTTACCTGGGGCGGGGGCAATCCGAGCAGTACTTC
.,.,TRBJ1-2,TRBV5-4,CASSLDGGRANYGYTF,TGTGCCAGCAGCCTGGATGGAGGTAGAGCTAACTATGGCTACACCTTC
.,.,TRBJ1-1,TRBV28,CASSLWTEWNTEAFF,TGTGCCAGCAGTTTGTGGACAGAGTGGAACACTGAAGCTTTCTTT
.,.,TRBJ2-1,TRBV20-1,CSARRWNEQFF,TGCAGTGCTAGGAGGTGGAATGAGCAGTTCTTC
.,.,TRBJ2-7,TRBV15,CATSNNLYEQYF,TGTGCCACCAGCAACAACCTCTACGAGCAGTACTTC
.,TRBD2,TRBJ2-7,TRBV4-2,CASSQDPVPGLAGASSYEQYF,TGTGCCAGCAGCCAAGATCCGGTGCCGGGACTAGCGGGGGCGAGCTCCTACGAGCAGTACTTC
once,.,TRBJ2-7,TRBV2,CASRGGRGTYEQYF,TGTGCCAGCAGGGGGGGGCGAGGAACCTACGAGCAGTACTTC
.,.,TRBJ1-2,TRBV19,CASSIALSGLYGYTF,TGTGCCAGTAGTATCGCTCTATCTGGGCTCTATGGCTACACCTTC
.,TRBD1,TRBJ2-5,TRBV6-5,CASTDTTGVEETQYF,TGTGCCAGCACCGATACCACAGGGGTGGAAGAGACCCAGTACTTC
.,TRBD1,TRBJ2-7,TRBV30,CAWRDRSPYEQYF,TGTGCCTGGAGGGACAGGAGCCCCTACGAGCAGTACTTC
.,TRBD2,TRBJ2-7,TRBV4-2,CASSQQGGETPYEQYF,TGTGCCAGCAGCCAACAGGGAGGGGAAACACCCTACGAGCAGTACTTC
.,.,TRBJ1-5,TRBV2,CASTARGLGGQPQHF,TGTGCCAGCACCGCAAGGGGACTTGGGGGGCAGCCCCAGCATTTT
.,.,TRBJ2-3,TRBV27,CASRTSTDTQYF,TGTGCCAGCAGGACTAGCACAGATACGCAGTATTTT
.,.,TRBJ2-2,TRBV7-9,CASSWGQGNTGELFF,TGTGCCAGCAGCTGGGGTCAGGGAAACACCGGGGAGCTGTTTTTT
once,TRBD1,TRBJ1-5,TRBV7-2,CASSFMPGQGYEPQHF,TGTGCCAGCAGCTTTATGCCGGGACAGGGGTATGAGCCCCAGCATTTT
.,TRBD2,TRBJ2-1,TRBV27,CASSPLGLRAYNEQFF,TGTGCCAGCAGTCCACTGGGACTAAGGGCATACAATGAGCAGTTCTTC
.,TRBD1,TRBJ1-2,TRBV19,CASRAGQGLYGYTF,TGTGCCAGTAGGGCGGGACAGGGCCTTTATGGCTACACCTTC
.,TRBD1,TRBJ1-4,TRBV4-1,CASSRLTGGTNEKLFF,TGCGCCAGCAGCCGACTAACAGGGGGAACTAATGAAAAACTGTTTTTT
once,.,TRBJ2-1,TRBV5-1,CASSFGGNNEQFF,TGCGCCAGCAGCTTCGGCGGTAACAATGAGCAGTTCTTC
.,TRBD2,TRBJ2-4,TRBV2,CASSEGGLAGGWDIQYF,TGTGCCAGCAGTGAAGGGGGCCTAGCGGGGGGATGGGACATTCAGTACTTC
.,TRBD2,TRBJ2-1,TRBV7-8,CASSSPGLAYNEQFF,TGTGCCAGCAGCTCTCCCGGACTAGCCTACAATGAGCAGTTCTTC
.,.,TRBJ1-2,TRBV6-5,CASRSNGGTGYGYTF,TGTGCCAGCAGATCAAACGGGGGGACGGGCTATGGCTACACCTTC
.,.,TRBJ2-5,TRBV28,CASSPRSGPYLETQYF,TGTGCCAGCAGTCCCAGGAGCGGGCCGTATTTGGAGACCCAGTACTTC
.,.,TRBJ1-4,TRBV23-1,CASSQRNRADEKLFF,TGCGCCAGCAGTCAACGGAACAGGGCTGACGAAAAACTGTTTTTT
.,TRBD2,TRBJ2-3,TRBV9,CASSAFGTSGGSTDTQYF,TGTGCCAGCAGCGCCTTCGGGACTAGCGGGGGGAGCACAGATACGCAGTATTTT
.,TRBD2,TRBJ2-7,TRBV5-1,CASSPGLGTGAYEQYF,TGCGCCAGCAGCCCGGGACTAGGGACCGGGGCCTACGAGCAGTACTTC
.,.,TRBJ2-4,TRBV12-2,CASRTLSLAKNIQYF,TGTGCAAGTCGCACTCTTTCCCTAGCCAAAAACATTCAGTACTTC
.,.,TRBJ2-3,TRBV9,CASSPRGSTPVYTQYF,TGTGCCAGCAGCCCGAGGGGGTCCACCCCTGTATATACGCAGTATTTT
.,TRBD1,TRBJ1-2,TRBV28,CASSPWGQLNYGYTF,TGTGCCAGCAGTCCCTGGGGACAGTTAAACTATGGCTACACCTTC
.,.,TRBJ2-5,TRBV19,CASSMVRIWAPETQYF,TGTGCCAGTAGTATGGTTCGGATTTGGGCCCCGGAGACCCAGTACTTC
.,.,TRBJ1-2,TRBV7-9,CASSLASGGGYGYTF,TGTGCCAGCAGCTTAGCGTCGGGAGGGGGTTATGGCTACACCTTC
few,TRBD1,TRBJ2-3,TRBV5-5,CASSLYGTGGTDTQYF,TGTGCCAGCAGCTTGTACGGGACAGGGGGCACAGATACGCAGTATTTT
.,.,TRBJ1-1,TRBV5-6,CASSLGRLTRGNTEAFF,TGTGCCAGCAGCTTGGGGCGGCTCACAAGGGGGAACACTGAAGCTTTCTTT
.,TRBD1,TRBJ2-1,TRBV19,CASSMGATDRGTYNEQFF,TGTGCCAGTAGTATGGGAGCTACCGACAGGGGGACCTACAATGAGCAGTTCTTC
.,TRBD1,TRBJ2-7,TRBV4-2,CASSLTGADEQYF,TGTGCCAGCAGCCTTACAGGGGCGGACGAGCAGTACTTC
.,TRBD1,TRBJ2-3,TRBV6-4,CASSDSIQGATPDTQYF,TGTGCCAGCAGTGACTCGATTCAGGGGGCGACCCCAGATACGCAGTATTTT
.,.,TRBJ2-1,TRBV5-1,CASSLVVSNEQFF,TGCGCCAGCAGCTTGGTAGTGTCAAATGAGCAGTTCTTC
.,.,TRBJ1-2,TRBV7-9,CASSLDLLGVNGYTF,TGTGCCAGCAGCTTAGATCTTCTCGGGGTGAACGGCTACACCTTC
.,TRBD1,TRBJ1-1,TRBV2,CASSKGQGNTEAFF,TGTGCCAGCAGTAAAGGACAGGGTAACACTGAAGCTTTCTTT
.,.,TRBJ2-5,TRBV15,CATSTPDSKLQETQYF,TGTGCCACCAGCACCCCCGACAGCAAACTCCAAGAGACCCAGTACTTC
.,.,TRBJ2-7,TRBV4-2,CASSQDNADRGYEQYF,TGTGCCAGCAGCCAGGATAATGCGGACCGGGGCTACGAGCAGTACTTC
.,TRBD1,TRBJ1-1,TRBV5-1,CASSFRQGGNTEAFF,TGCGCCAGCAGCTTTAGACAGGGAGGGAACACTGAAGCTTTCTTT
.,TRBD1,TRBJ2-7,TRBV5-4,CASRRGQDSYEQYF,TGTGCCAGCAGGCGGGGACAGGACTCCTACGAGCAGTACTTC
.,TRBD2,TRBJ2-7,TRBV2,CASRREGDEQYF,TGTGCCAGCAGGCGGGAGGGAGACGAGCAGTACTTC
.,.,TRBJ1-3,TRBV6-5,CASSYSKRGKNTIYF,TGTGCCAGCAGTTACTCGAAAAGGGGAAAAAACACCATATATTTT